What follows are 30 T cell receptor beta chains derived from one specimen sequenced in a study of Ad26.COV2.S vaccination and SARS-CoV-2 variants. Sequencing used immunoSEQ multiplex PCR; TCRdb keeps in-frame clones, though not all of them. Of around 300,000 clones in the sample, 88% are singletons; the top ten hold 6.4%. Noted treatment: about 20 received Ad26.COV2.S at low or high dose, single or two shots; about five received placebo; per-sample allocation not given. Specimens were obtained on day 63 following the first vaccine or placebo injection. The specimen was peripheral blood, collected in a trial of Ad26.COV2.S vaccine versus placebo. Source of these receptors: a person between 18 and 60 years old who received the Ad26.COV2.S COVID-19 vaccine or a placebo.

This sequence joins TRBV11-2 and TRBJ2-7; the D gene could be TRBD1 or TRBD2 (5 bases each). The germline gives CDR1 SGHAT, CDR2 FQNNGV. The CDR3 has 17 amino acids. Trimming cost V 1 base and J 2 bases, with 18 bases left between them. The CDR3 DNA reads as TGTGCCAGCAGCTTAGCCCGGGACGGAAAAGCGCCCTACGAGCAGTACTTC. Protein product: CASSLARDGKAPYEQYF.

On this clone itself: The sample holds other DNA sequences that translate to the same CDR3. This rearrangement joins TRBV6-5 to TRBJ1-6; D uncertain. The germline gives CDR1 MNHEY, CDR2 SVGAGI. Trimming removed 2 bases from V and 6 bases from J, with 2 bases in between. The CDR3 loop spans 12 amino acids. The CDR3 nucleotides read TGTGCCAGCAGTTACCGTAATTCACCCCTCCACTTT. This sequence encodes CASSYRNSPLHF.

V usage is TRBV7-2 and J usage is TRBJ2-3; D might be TRBD1 (6 bases). The V and J ends lost 2 bases and 3 bases respectively, with 21 bases between them. The length of the CDR3 is 18 residues. Germline CDR1 and CDR2: SGHTA and FQGNSA. The CDR3: CASSLKSRGPFLTDTQYF. The CDR3 DNA is TGTGCCAGCAGCTTAAAATCCAGGGGCCCTTTTCTAACAGATACGCAGTATTTT.

The chain is built from TRBV7-9 and TRBJ2-1; 11 nucleotides line up with TRBD2. CDR3 length: 18 amino acids. Germline lookup yields CDR1 SEHNR and CDR2 FQNEAQ (reference sequence). Trimming at V came to 6 bases and at J to 8 bases, leaving 18 bases not matched to a gene. CDR3 bases: TGTGCCAGCAGTGATATAGCGGGGGGGCAAGAGTTCATCCATGAGCAGTTCTTC. It is translated as CASSDIAGGQEFIHEQFF.

Only a few counts were recorded for this clone. The DNA of the CDR3 is TGTGCCACCAGCAGCGCAGGGACATTGGCCGGGGAGCTGTTTTTT. Translated, it gives CATSSAGTLAGELFF. V usage is TRBV15 and J usage is TRBJ2-2; D is possibly TRBD1 (6 bases). Trimming cost V 3 bases and J 6 bases, with 14 bases left between them. CDR1 LNHNV and CDR2 YYDKDF come from the germline V gene (reference sequence). There are 15 residues in the CDR3.

The chain carries TRBV28 and TRBJ2-3, with 7 nucleotides matching TRBD2. Per germline, CDR1 MDHEN and CDR2 SYDVKM. Trimming at V came to 11 bases and at J to 1 base, leaving 12 bases not matched to a gene. CDR3 length: 15 residues. CDR3 residues: CAVSSGAGGTDTQYF. DNA for the CDR3: TGTGCCGTCTCGAGCGGGGCTGGTGGCACAGATACGCAGTATTTT. Using reference TRBV28 and TRBJ2-3 for the parts outside the CDR3, the full variable domain is DVKVTQSSRYLVKRTGEKVFLECVQDMDHENMFWYRQDPGLGLRLIYFSYDVKMKEKGDIPEGYSVSREKKERFSLILESASTNQTSMYLCAVSSGAGGTDTQYFGPGTRLTVL.

The chain links TRBV2 to TRBJ2-7; TRBD1 agrees at 7 bases. The CDR3 spans 13 residues. The ends lost 7 bases at V and 0 bases at J; junction bases unmatched: 3. The germline gives CDR1 SNHLY, CDR2 FYNNEI. This CDR3 reads CASKGQLSYEQYF. The DNA of the CDR3 is TGTGCCAGCAAGGGACAGCTCTCCTACGAGCAGTACTTC.

The chain has TRBV9 and TRBJ2-1; 13 bases agree with TRBD2. CDR3 size: 16 residues. Trimming at V came to 3 bases and at J to 6 bases, leaving 6 bases not matched to a gene. From germline, CDR1 is SGDLS and CDR2 YYNGEE. DNA for the CDR3: TGTGCCAGCAGCGCCCGACTAGCGGGGGGTCTCAATGAGCAGTTCTTC. It yields the protein CASSARLAGGLNEQFF.

This clone was recorded once. Other DNA sequences of this sample code for an identical CDR3. The chain joins TRBV4-3 to TRBJ1-2; D gene uncertain. The CDR3 runs to 14 residues. The germline V and J ends were trimmed by 0 bases and 2 bases, with 7 bases remaining between them. From germline, CDR1 is LGHNA and CDR2 YSLEER. CDR3 region: CASSQDTGNYGYTF. The CDR3 nucleotides are TGCGCCAGCAGCCAAGATACGGGGAACTATGGCTACACCTTC.

J is TRBJ2-7 and V is TRBV10-3; 7 bases fit TRBD1. The CDR3 is 13 residues long. V trimming: 2 bases; J trimming: 3 bases; junction bases outside the gene matches: 1. CDR1 is ENHRY and CDR2 is SYGVKD in the germline V gene. The CDR3 reads CAISEAGGYEQYF. In DNA, the CDR3 is TGTGCCATCAGTGAGGCAGGGGGCTACGAGCAGTACTTC.

Comments on this clone: One end of the junction varies from germline; a read error may be responsible. The V call is TRBV18, the J call TRBJ2-2, with no clear D. This CDR3 spans 13 amino acids. The germline gives CDR1 KGHSH, CDR2 LQKENI. The CDR3 bases are TGTGCCAGCTCACCAAGTAGGACCGAGGAGCTGTTTTTT. Amino acids: CASSPSRTEELFF.

V gene TRBV7-3 combines with J gene TRBJ1-1; D may be TRBD1 (5 bases). The V end was cut by 8 bases, the J end by 4 bases, with 14 bases between. Germline CDR1 is SGHTA and CDR2 is FQGTGA. The CDR3 runs to 13 residues. The CDR3 sequence: CASSWKGSTEAFF. CDR3 DNA: TGTGCCAGCTCGTGGAAGGGGAGCACTGAAGCTTTCTTT.

This clone was counted between two and nine times. This chain links TRBV7-8 with TRBJ1-1; possible D gene TRBD1, 6 bases. Deletions cut 4 bases from V and 10 bases from J, with 25 bases between. Germline CDR1 SGHVS, CDR2 FQNEAQ. The CDR3 has 16 amino acids. Written as DNA, the CDR3 is TGTGCCAGCAGCTCTGTCACAGCAGGGGTCGCTGGTGGAGCTTTCTTT. Amino acid sequence: CASSSVTAGVAGGAFF.

This clone was picked up one time. The rearrangement joins TRBV28 to TRBJ2-7; 9 bases are shared with TRBD2. With 6 bases clipped from V and 5 bases from J, the junction kept 11 bases outside the gene matches. The CDR3 has 15 amino acids. Germline CDR1 MDHEN, CDR2 SYDVKM. This CDR3 reads CASRDRGGRADEQYF. In DNA form, the CDR3 reads TGTGCCAGCAGAGATAGGGGCGGGAGGGCGGACGAGCAGTACTTC.

Details on this clone: In the same sample, other DNA sequences code for this CDR3. V usage is TRBV7-8 and J usage is TRBJ2-7; the match to TRBD1 covers 9 bases. The germline V gene encodes CDR1 SGHVS and CDR2 FQNEAQ. The CDR3 runs to 14 residues. V trimming: 1 base; J trimming: 5 bases; junction bases outside the gene matches: 3. The chain's CDR3 is CASSLGTGEDEQYF. The CDR3 nucleotides read TGTGCCAGCAGCTTAGGGACAGGGGAGGACGAGCAGTACTTC.

The rearrangement joins TRBV11-2 to TRBJ1-5; D might be TRBD1 (5 bases). Looked up from germline, CDR1 is SGHAT and CDR2 is FQNNGV. The CDR3 runs 16 residues. V lost 4 bases and J lost 0, with 13 bases in between. DNA of the CDR3: TGTGCCAGCAGCTGGGGGGGGGATTATAGCAATCAGCCCCAGCATTTT. It translates to CASSWGGDYSNQPQHF.

This chain joins TRBV5-8 and TRBJ1-6, with 9 nucleotides matching TRBD1. CDR3 length: 15 residues. Germline CDR1 is SGHTS and CDR2 is YDEGEE. The V and J ends lost 4 bases and 5 bases, in that order; junction bases with no gene match: 4. CDR3 residues: CASSQGQGNNSPLHF. In nucleotides, the CDR3 is TGTGCCAGCAGCCAAGGACAGGGGAATAATTCACCCCTCCACTTT.

CDR3 sequence: CASSLFTDTQYF. The DNA for the CDR3 is TGTGCCAGCAGCCTCTTCACAGATACGCAGTATTTT. The rearrangement links TRBV12-3 or TRBV12-4 to TRBJ2-3; D gene uncertain. The CDR3 is 12 amino acids. V was trimmed by 6 bases and J by 2 bases, leaving 6 bases between them.

The CDR3 sequence: CASTLGPEAFF. CDR3 DNA: TGTGCCAGCACCCTTGGGCCTGAAGCTTTCTTT. V and J are TRBV28 and TRBJ1-1; the D is unclear. The germline CDR1 and CDR2 sequences are MDHEN and SYDVKM. The CDR3 spans 11 residues. V was pared by 7 bases and J by 6 bases, with 9 bases between.

The chain links TRBV7-9 to TRBJ1-2, with D perhaps matching TRBD1 (5 bases). V dropped 4 bases and J dropped 6 bases, with 12 bases sitting between them. CDR3 length: 13 residues. Germline V lookup: CDR1 SEHNR, CDR2 FQNEAQ (reference sequence). The CDR3 here is CASSYTDKDGYTF. CDR3 nucleotides: TGTGCCAGCAGCTACACGGACAAAGATGGCTACACCTTC.

The chain recombines TRBV11-2 with TRBJ2-7; no definite D call. Germline loops: CDR1 SGHAT, CDR2 FQNNGV. The CDR3 consists of 15 residues. V was trimmed by 1 base and J by 3 bases, leaving 13 bases between them. The DNA of the CDR3 is TGTGCCAGCAGCTTAGGGACGGGCGGCTACTACGAGCAGTACTTC. Translation: CASSLGTGGYYEQYF.

This clone was counted a few times. The chain employs TRBV11-3 and TRBJ2-7; 8 bases map to TRBD2. There are 17 residues in the CDR3. J gave up 1 base and V 0 bases, and 8 bases lay outside the gene matches. In germline, CDR1 is SGHNT, CDR2 YENEEA. For the CDR3, the DNA is TGTGCCAGCAGCTTAGATAGCGCTAGCGGGTTGTCCTACGAGCAGTACTTC. This gives the protein CASSLDSASGLSYEQYF.

The chain uses TRBV6-6 and TRBJ2-5, with 12 bases fitting TRBD2. Per germline, CDR1 MNHNY and CDR2 SVGAGI (reference sequence). The V segment lost 2 bases and the J segment 5 bases; nucleotides outside the gene matches: 3. The CDR3 has 15 amino acids. DNA of the CDR3: TGTGCCAGCAGTTACAGTCTAGCGGGGGGGGAGACCCAGTACTTC. Protein: CASSYSLAGGETQYF.

In this sample, this clone turned up once. V and J are TRBV7-9 and TRBJ1-5; possible D gene TRBD1, 5 bases. CDR3 length equals 14 residues. Germline CDR1 SEHNR, CDR2 FQNEAQ (reference sequence). The ends were cut back, 3 bases at V and 6 bases at J, with 12 bases in the middle. The CDR3 region is CASSLGGVSQPQHF. The CDR3 DNA is TGTGCCAGCAGCTTGGGGGGAGTCAGTCAGCCCCAGCATTTT.

V usage is TRBV9 and J usage is TRBJ1-5, with no clear D. This CDR3 has 13 amino acids. The V gene lost 2 bases and the J gene lost 5 bases, with 8 bases spanning the gap. Germline CDR1 reads SGDLS; CDR2 reads YYNGEE. The CDR3 here is CASSVMGDQPQHF. The CDR3 DNA reads as TGTGCCAGCAGCGTTATGGGCGATCAGCCCCAGCATTTT. The full variable domain, completed using reference TRBV9 and TRBJ1-5, is DSGVTQTPKHLITATGQRVTLRCSPRSGDLSVYWYQQSLDQGLQFLIQYYNGEERAKGNILERFSAQQFPDLHSELNLSSLELGDSALYFCASSVMGDQPQHFGDGTRLSIL.

The chain uses TRBV6-5 and TRBJ1-1; tentatively, D is TRBD1 (5 bases). Trimming removed 6 bases from V and 3 bases from J, with 14 bases in between. The CDR3 length is 14 residues. Per germline, CDR1 MNHEY and CDR2 SVGAGI. CDR3 nucleotides: TGTGCCAGCAGCCCAGGGACCAGGGACACTGAAGCTTTCTTT. This encodes CASSPGTRDTEAFF.

The CDR3 region has the DNA TGCAGCGTTGTAGGGGAAAAGGTGAACACTGAAGCTTTCTTT. Amino acid sequence: CSVVGEKVNTEAFF. J is TRBJ1-1 and V is TRBV29-1; D might be TRBD1 (5 bases). Germline values: CDR1 SQVTM, CDR2 ANQGSEA. This CDR3 contains 14 residues. Trimming took 4 bases from V and 0 from J, leaving 12 bases between them.

In its sample, this clone was seen a few times. This chain connects TRBV19 to TRBJ1-2, with a weak D call TRBD1 (6 bases). Trimming pared 7 bases from V and 7 bases from J, leaving 10 bases between. The CDR3 contains 11 residues. Germline CDR1 is LNHDA and CDR2 is SQIVND (reference sequence). CDR3 region: CASTTGPGYTF. Here the CDR3 DNA reads TGTGCCAGTACAACAGGGCCTGGCTACACCTTC.

This rearrangement joins TRBV7-9 to TRBJ2-5; TRBD2 might be the D (6 bases). The CDR3 runs 14 residues. V shed 6 bases and J shed 2 bases, with 13 bases lying between them. Looked up from germline, CDR1 is SEHNR and CDR2 is FQNEAQ (reference sequence). The CDR3 region is CASRSQGGQETQYF. CDR3 DNA: TGTGCCAGCAGATCCCAGGGAGGTCAAGAGACCCAGTACTTC.

This chain connects TRBV2 to TRBJ2-2; 11 nucleotides agree with TRBD1. CDR1 is SNHLY and CDR2 is FYNNEI in the germline V gene. Trimming took 5 bases from V and 7 from J; bases not matched to a gene: 6. This CDR3 comprises 15 residues. This CDR3 reads CASSLQDRGLGELFF. CDR3 DNA: TGTGCCAGCAGTCTTCAGGACAGGGGGCTCGGGGAGCTGTTTTTT.